This T cell receptor beta chain is from a study of T cell responses to AZD1222 COVID-19 vaccine. Study-level findings and limits: Spike-wide vaccine-associated CD4 TCRs dominated at 160-218 and 743-854. Spike-specific TCRs gained breadth and depth after people received two AZD1222 doses.

About this clone itself: Antigen specificity is unknown.

Per germline, CDR1 LNHDA and CDR2 SQIVND (reference sequence). The V gene end was trimmed by 7 bases and the J gene end by 4 bases; junction bases not matched to a gene: 10. The CDR3 loop spans 15 amino acids. TCRdb's copy holds only in-frame clones and misses some; the assay was immunoSEQ multiplex PCR. The sample includes under 95,000 clones, roughly 90% of them seen just once. This specimen was peripheral blood, taken on day 0 of AZD1222 vaccination. The V call is TRBV19, the J call TRBJ1-5; 7 bases align to TRBD1. The TCR sequence derives from an adult in good health. CDR3 DNA: TGTGCCAGTAACCCGGACAGGTCGGGAAATCAGCCCCAGCATTTT. Translating it yields CASNPDRSGNQPQHF.